Each of the 22 T cell receptor beta chains below was sequenced from the same sample in a study of T cells in Graves' hyperthyroidism and ophthalmopathy (dated by TCRdb to about 2019). Library construction relied on multiplex PCR. Sequencing was carried out with an Illumina HiSeq 2000. The TCR beta CDR3 regions were amplified from the RNA transcripts. The first round of RT-PCR for the TCR CDR3 was performed with the HTBI primer set and the Qiagen OneStep RT-PCR kit. TCRdb took the public reads, trimmed them with fastp at Q25, ran MiXCR for clone calling and kept in-frame beta chains. Identical CDR3 protein sequences are pooled into one entry, listed with their most common genes and DNA. Counted in this sample were hundreds of thousands of distinct CDR3 sequences; about 15% of them appeared once. The ten biggest clones cover about 13% of the sample. The sequenced sample consisted of blood. The origin of the receptors is a man aged 18 to 29 with Graves' ophthalmopathy.

This clonotype appeared many times. The chain is built from TRBV12-3 or TRBV12-4 and TRBJ2-3; 10 nucleotides line up with TRBD1. Unmatched junction bases numbered 11, after V lost 5 bases and J lost 6 bases. This CDR3 region has 16 residues. The CDR3 sequence: CASSPPGTGAGDTQYF. CDR3 DNA: TGTGCCAGCAGTCCTCCCGGGACAGGGGCCGGGGATACGCAGTATTTT.

This clonotype was seen many times. V usage is TRBV6-5 and J usage is TRBJ2-6; TRBD1 aligns across 11 bases. In germline, CDR1 is MNHEY, CDR2 SVGAGI. This CDR3 contains 19 residues. V lost 0 bases to trimming and J lost 9 bases; unmatched junction nucleotides: 13. CDR3: CASSYSFWDRGMQGNVLTF. The CDR3 nucleotides read TGTGCCAGCAGTTACTCGTTCTGGGACAGGGGGATGCAGGGCAACGTCCTGACTTTC.

At least ten counts were recorded for this clonotype. The CDR3 region is CSVTSGRAYEQYF. The CDR3 region has the DNA TGCAGCGTTACTAGCGGGAGGGCCTACGAGCAGTACTTC. This chain links TRBV29-1 with TRBJ2-7; 13 bases match TRBD2. After removal of 5 bases from V and 2 bases from J, the junction contained 0 bases not matched to a gene. The CDR3 has 13 residues. The germline V gene encodes CDR1 SQVTM and CDR2 ANQGSEA.

This clonotype was seen a few times. The rearrangement links TRBV6-1 to TRBJ2-7; D not certain. The CDR3 runs 15 residues. Trimming removed 5 bases from V and 0 bases from J, with 14 bases in between. Looked up from germline, CDR1 is MNHNS and CDR2 is SASEGT. The CDR3 DNA reads TGTGCCAGCAGTCCTTCCCTCGCCCCCTCCTACGAGCAGTACTTC. It encodes CASSPSLAPSYEQYF.

This clonotype was seen ten or more times. V gene TRBV11-2 combines with J gene TRBJ2-7, with TRBD2 matching 7 bases. CDR1 SGHAT and CDR2 FQNNGV come from the germline V gene. The CDR3 length is 18 residues. V lost 1 base and J lost 3; bases outside the gene matches: 15. CDR3 DNA: TGTGCCAGCAGCTTAGGCCGAACCCTAGCGGACCGCGGCTACGAGCAGTACTTC. As protein: CASSLGRTLADRGYEQYF.

This clonotype was observed a few times. The chain couples TRBV19 to TRBJ2-7, with D unresolved. Trimming removed 0 bases from V and 1 base from J, with 10 bases in between. The CDR3 is 15 amino acids. CDR1 is LNHDA, CDR2 SQIVND, per germline (reference sequence). In DNA, the CDR3 is TGTGCCAGTAGTATAGATCTAAGGGCATCCTACGAGCAGTACTTC. Its translation is CASSIDLRASYEQYF.

This clonotype was recorded a few times. This could be a read error, since a much larger clone is one nucleotide away. This chain connects TRBV27 to TRBJ1-2; D is uncertain. V lost 6 bases and J lost 3, with 17 bases in between. CDR3 length equals 15 residues. Germline V gives CDR1 MNHEY, CDR2 SMNVEV (reference sequence). The CDR3 region is CASSPIRSIDYGYTF. CDR3 in DNA: TGTGCCAGCAGCCCCATCCGGAGTATAGACTATGGCTACACCTTC.

In its sample, this clonotype was seen a few times. The junction shows a germline mismatch at one end, possibly a read error. The chain couples TRBV3-1 to TRBJ1-6, with D tentatively TRBD1 (6 bases). The CDR3 is made up of 16 amino acids. Germline values: CDR1 LGHDT, CDR2 YNNKEL (reference sequence). The CDR3 DNA sequence: TGTGCCAGCAGACAAGAGGGGGGCTCCTATAATTCACCCCTCCACTTT. Encoded protein: CASRQEGGSYNSPLHF. Complete variable domain (other parts from reference TRBV3-1 and TRBJ1-6): DTAVSQTPKYLVTQMGNDKSIKCEQNLGHDTMYWYKQDSKKFLKIMFSYNNKELIINETVPNRFSPKSPDKAHLNLHINSLELGDSAVYFCASRQEGGSYNSPLHFGNGTRLTVT.

The table lists this clonotype with many counts. V usage is TRBV2 and J usage is TRBJ1-1; D gene uncertain. This CDR3 spans 11 amino acids. From germline, CDR1 is SNHLY and CDR2 FYNNEI. V lost 11 bases, J lost 10 bases, and 17 bases lay in between. CDR3 loop: CAPVRAFLAFF. In DNA form, the CDR3 reads TGTGCCCCCGTTAGGGCCTTTTTAGCTTTCTTT.

This clonotype was detected ten times or more. This chain links TRBV7-2 with TRBJ1-2; no reliable D call. V was pared by 1 base and J by 0 bases, with 9 bases between. Looked up from germline, CDR1 is SGHTA and CDR2 is FQGNSA. The CDR3 contains 15 residues. CDR3 in amino acids: CASSLEGQPNYGYTF. DNA for the CDR3: TGTGCCAGCAGCTTAGAAGGGCAACCTAACTATGGCTACACCTTC.

The chain combines TRBV5-6 with TRBJ1-3, with D unresolved. This CDR3 has 15 amino acids. Germline loops: CDR1 SGHDT, CDR2 YYEEEE. V was cut by 2 bases and J by 2 bases, with 11 bases left in between. Written as DNA, the CDR3 is TGTGCCAGCAGCTTAGGCATTATGGCTGGAAACACCATATATTTT. Its translation: CASSLGIMAGNTIYF.

This clonotype showed up many times. This sequence joins TRBV12-3 or TRBV12-4 and TRBJ2-7; the D gene is possibly TRBD2 (6 bases). CDR3 size: 14 residues. V was cut by 5 bases and J by 2 bases, with 13 bases left in between. The CDR3 loop is CASSMGLTTYEQYF. The CDR3 nucleotides read TGTGCCAGCAGTATGGGACTTACGACCTACGAGCAGTACTTC.

Regarding this clonotype: This could be a read error, since a much larger clone is one nucleotide away. It is likely a read error, because the conserved phenylalanine at the end of the CDR3 is missing. The gene calls are TRBV27 and TRBJ2-3; D uncertain. Trimming removed 2 bases from V and 2 bases from J, with 11 bases in between. Germline CDR1 and CDR2: MNHEY and SMNVEV (reference sequence). The CDR3 is 15 residues long. The CDR3 reads CASSLMVGDTDTQYL. The CDR3 nucleotides are TGTGCCAGCAGTTTAATGGTTGGAGACACAGATACGCAGTATCTT.

In its sample, this clonotype was seen many times. This chain joins TRBV6-2 or TRBV6-3 and TRBJ2-5; no definite D call. Trimming shortened V by 7 bases and J by 5 bases, and 17 bases separated the two germline ends. CDR1 is MNHEY, CDR2 SVGEGT, per germline. The CDR3 consists of 14 residues. The CDR3 DNA sequence: TGTGCCAGCAATGTGGCCACAGCGTGGGAGACCCAGTACTTC. As protein: CASNVATAWETQYF.

This clonotype showed up just a few times. This chain connects TRBV10-3 to TRBJ2-2, with TRBD2 matching 10 bases. After removal of 4 bases from V and 8 bases from J, the junction contained 4 bases not matched to a gene. The CDR3 runs 14 residues. Per the germline V gene, CDR1 is ENHRY and CDR2 is SYGVKD. The CDR3 reads CAISGLAGNGELFF. The CDR3 bases are TGTGCCATCAGTGGACTAGCGGGTAATGGGGAGCTGTTTTTT.

The rearrangement uses TRBV20-1 and TRBJ2-5; D assignment may be TRBD1 or TRBD2 (5 bases each). The CDR3 sequence is 15 residues long. From germline, CDR1 is DFQATT and CDR2 SNEGSKA (reference sequence). The V gene lost 0 bases and the J gene lost 5 bases, with 16 bases spanning the gap. CDR3 coding DNA: TGCAGTGCTAGAGAAATAAAGAGGGGTAGGGAGACCCAGTACTTC. It codes for CSAREIKRGRETQYF.

The count of this clonotype is one. One base away lies a much larger clone, so this may be a sequencing read error. The rearrangement joins TRBV10-3 to TRBJ2-7; 12 nucleotides align to TRBD2. The CDR3 has 13 amino acids. The ends lost 10 bases at V and 7 bases at J; junction bases unmatched: 8. CDR1 is ENHRY and CDR2 is SYGVKD in the germline V gene. The CDR3 bases are TGTGCCACCGGACTAGCGGGACCGGATGAGCAGTACTTC. Translation: CATGLAGPDEQYF.

This clonotype has a count of ten or more. The chain recombines TRBV18 with TRBJ2-5, with 8 nucleotides matching TRBD2. In germline, CDR1 is KGHSH, CDR2 LQKENI. V was pared by 5 bases and J by 5 bases, with 4 bases of the junction left unmatched. The CDR3 extends over 13 amino acids. DNA for the CDR3: TGTGCCAGCTCAAATAGCGGGGAGGAGACCCAGTACTTC. As protein: CASSNSGEETQYF.

The rearrangement uses TRBV9 and TRBJ2-7; 14 positions agree with TRBD2. V lost 2 bases and J lost 7; bases outside the gene matches: 14. The V gene's germline CDR1 is SGDLS and CDR2 YYNGEE. This CDR3 has 18 residues. The CDR3 loop is CASSVREGLAGELGEQYF. The CDR3 DNA follows: TGTGCCAGCAGCGTGAGGGAGGGACTAGCGGGAGAATTGGGGGAGCAGTACTTC.

The chain couples TRBV11-3 to TRBJ1-1, with D perhaps matching TRBD1 (6 bases). Germline V lookup: CDR1 SGHNT, CDR2 YENEEA. The CDR3 consists of 13 residues. Trimming removed 6 bases from V and 6 bases from J, with 14 bases in between. The DNA for the CDR3 is TGTGCCAGCAGTTCAGTGGAGGGGGCTGAAGCTTTCTTT. This gives the protein CASSSVEGAEAFF.

Notes on this clonotype: No conserved phenylalanine or tryptophan ends this CDR3, so it is likely a read error. J is TRBJ1-5 and V is TRBV4-1; 7 bases are a match to TRBD1. The CDR3 totals 15 residues. Germline V gene lookup returns CDR1 MGHRA and CDR2 YSYEKL. The V segment lost 6 bases and the J segment 6 bases; nucleotides outside the gene matches: 11. The CDR3 is CASSTGEFTGQPQHL. For the CDR3, the DNA is TGCGCCAGCAGTACAGGGGAATTTACCGGTCAGCCCCAGCATCTT.

A few counts support this clonotype. The V call is TRBV14, the J call TRBJ2-5; tentative D call: TRBD2 (5 bases). This CDR3 is built from 14 residues. CDR1 is SGHDN, CDR2 FVKESK, per germline. The V gene lost 3 bases and the J gene lost 1 base, with 9 bases spanning the gap. DNA of the CDR3: TGTGCCAGCAGCCACGCGGGCAGCCAAGAGACCCAGTACTTC. Encoded protein: CASSHAGSQETQYF.